The rows below give T cell receptor beta chains drawn from one sample of a study of OX40 agonist ivuxolimab in advanced cancers. Generated by immunoSEQ multiplex PCR, the TCRdb table keeps only in-frame clones and is missing some. The sample comprises about 5,500 clones, about 85% of which are singletons, and roughly 24% rests with the top ten. This specimen consisted of CD4+ or CD8+ T cells sorted from blood, obtained in a trial of the OX40 agonist ivuxolimab. The receptors shown here come from an adult with an advanced solid tumor such as melanoma, head and neck, liver or kidney cancer. The CDR3 runs from the conserved cysteine through the conserved F or W. Each record gives: V gene, D gene, J gene, clone size, CDR3 DNA, CDR3 protein. D genes are given only for firm matches. Size values are once, few and many counts, or a class for expanded clones, and some rows have none.

TRBV5-4	.	TRBJ2-7	once	TGTGCCAGCAGCTTGGAAACAGGTACAACCTACGAGCAGTACTTC	CASSLETGTTYEQYF
TRBV7-6	.	TRBJ2-7	.	TGTGCCAGCAGCTTAGGACGGTCCTACGAGCAGTACTTC	CASSLGRSYEQYF
TRBV6-5	.	TRBJ2-3	.	TGTGCCAGCAGTGTTACAGGGGAGGGAGATACGCAGTATTTT	CASSVTGEGDTQYF
TRBV7-9	TRBD1	TRBJ1-6	.	TGTGCCAGCAGCTTAGAGGGCTGGGACAGAGTTAATTCACCCCTCCACTTT	CASSLEGWDRVNSPLHF
TRBV4-2	TRBD2	TRBJ2-7	.	TGTGCCAGCAGCCAAGGACTAGCGAGCTCCTACGAGCAGTACTTC	CASSQGLASSYEQYF
TRBV5-6	.	TRBJ2-4	.	TGTGCCAGCAGCTTGGGGAGTGGAATAGCCAAAAACATTCAGTACTTC	CASSLGSGIAKNIQYF
TRBV28	.	TRBJ1-6	.	TGTGCCAGCAGTCCTCTATCGGGGGCGAATAATTCACCCCTCCACTTT	CASSPLSGANNSPLHF
TRBV5-8	TRBD1	TRBJ2-5	.	TGTGCCAGCAGCCCAGGGACAGATCAAGAGACCCAGTACTTC	CASSPGTDQETQYF
TRBV19	.	TRBJ2-7	.	TGTGCCAGTAGCATGGAGGGCAGGGGTAGCGACGAGCAGTACTTC	CASSMEGRGSDEQYF
TRBV6-5	.	TRBJ2-7	.	TGTGCCAGCAGTTACTCGACGGCAGTTCTGACCTACGAGCAGTACTTC	CASSYSTAVLTYEQYF
TRBV5-6	.	TRBJ2-1	.	TGTGCCAGCAGCTTGGATATGCGGGCTTCCTACAATGAGCAGTTCTTC	CASSLDMRASYNEQFF
TRBV19	.	TRBJ1-2	medium-sized	TGTGCCAGTAGGTCCGGGAACTATGGCTACACCTTC	CASRSGNYGYTF
TRBV9	.	TRBJ2-7	.	TGTGCCAGCAGCCCCTATGAGGGTGCGAGGGAGCAGTACTTC	CASSPYEGAREQYF
TRBV6-5	TRBD2	TRBJ2-7	.	TGTGCCAGCAGCCCCGGGAGGGGAAGCTCCTACGAGCAGTACTTC	CASSPGRGSSYEQYF
TRBV19	.	TRBJ1-2	.	TGTGCCAGTAGGCCGACAGGTCGGTCTAACTATGGCTACACCTTC	CASRPTGRSNYGYTF
TRBV7-8	.	TRBJ2-7	.	TGTGCCAGCAGCATAGACTGGGGCTACGAGCAGTACTTC	CASSIDWGYEQYF
TRBV13	.	TRBJ1-1	.	TGTGCCAGCAGCTTAGGTCCCGGGGGTACAGACACTGAAGCTTTCTTT	CASSLGPGGTDTEAFF
TRBV15	.	TRBJ2-1	once	TGTGCCACCAGCAGAGATTTGTCGGAATACAATGAGCAGTTCTTC	CATSRDLSEYNEQFF
TRBV2	TRBD2	TRBJ2-5	.	TGTGCCAGCAGTGGGGGTAGCGGGAGGGCAGGGGAGACCCAGTACTTC	CASSGGSGRAGETQYF
TRBV15	TRBD1	TRBJ1-1	.	TGTGCCACCAGCAGGAGGGGGCTGGGGGCTGAAGCTTTCTTT	CATSRRGLGAEAFF
TRBV6-4	.	TRBJ2-2	.	TGTGCCAGCAGTGAGGGCGGAGTCACCGGGGAGCTGTTTTTT	CASSEGGVTGELFF
TRBV28	TRBD1	TRBJ1-5	.	TGTGCCAGCAGCCCCTTGACAGGGGCCAATCAGCCCCAGCATTTT	CASSPLTGANQPQHF
TRBV2	.	TRBJ1-5	.	TGTGCCAGCACCCCGGGGGACCCAAGCAATCAGCCCCAGCATTTT	CASTPGDPSNQPQHF
TRBV27	.	TRBJ2-1	.	TGTGCCAGCAGTTGGATCTCGCTAAATGAGCAGTTCTTC	CASSWISLNEQFF
TRBV18	TRBD1	TRBJ2-7	.	TGTGCCAGCTCACAGGGACAGAGACCTTGGGAGCAGTACTTC	CASSQGQRPWEQYF
TRBV5-4	TRBD2	TRBJ2-1	.	TGTGCCAGCAGCACCGGGACTAGCGAAGATGAGCAGTTCTTC	CASSTGTSEDEQFF
TRBV7-9	.	TRBJ1-2	.	TGTGCCAGCAGTCGGGGGGCATCCTATGGCTACACCTTC	CASSRGASYGYTF
TRBV9	TRBD2	TRBJ2-3	.	TGTGCCAGCAGCGTATTGGGTAATTTTGAGCGGGGGGCCGATTCCCCCACAGATACGCAGTATTTT	CASSVLGNFERGADSPTDTQYF
TRBV7-6	.	TRBJ2-5	.	TGTGCCAGCAGCTTAGGAGGGGGTGAGACCCAGTACTTC	CASSLGGGETQYF
TRBV16	.	TRBJ2-7	.	TGTGCCAGCAGCCATGGAGGGGGCAAGCAGTACTTC	CASSHGGGKQYF
TRBV9	TRBD2	TRBJ2-1	.	TGTGCCAGCAGCTCCCCCCCCGGGACTAGCGGGATTACCAATGAGCAGTTCTTC	CASSSPPGTSGITNEQFF
TRBV7-8	TRBD2	TRBJ2-3	hyperexpanded	TGTGCCAGCAGCTACGGACTAGCGGGGGGTTTCACAGATACGCAGTATTTT	CASSYGLAGGFTDTQYF
TRBV4-1	.	TRBJ1-3	.	TGCGCCAGCAGCCAAGGAAACACCATATATTTT	CASSQGNTIYF
TRBV9	.	TRBJ1-3	few	TGTGCCAGCAGCGTAGGTGGCAGCATAAGCTCTGGAAACACCATATATTTT	CASSVGGSISSGNTIYF
TRBV10-3	.	TRBJ2-7	.	TGTGCCATCAGTGACCCTCCCGAGCAGTACTTC	CAISDPPEQYF
TRBV25-1	.	TRBJ1-6	.	TGTGCCAGCAGTGATACCCGGCAGGGCCCCTATAATTCACCCCTCCACTTT	CASSDTRQGPYNSPLHF
TRBV4-1	TRBD1	TRBJ1-4	.	TGCGCCAGCAGCCAAGCTGGGACAGAGGAAAAACTGTTTTTT	CASSQAGTEEKLFF
TRBV12-5	.	TRBJ1-2	.	TGTGCTAGTGGTTTGGTAAGAGGCGACACTAACTATGGCTACACCTTC	CASGLVRGDTNYGYTF
TRBV30	TRBD1	TRBJ2-7	.	TGTGCCTGGAGTAGGTCACGGACAGGGTTCTACGAGCAGTACTTC	CAWSRSRTGFYEQYF
TRBV1	.	TRBJ2-6	.	TGCACCAGCAGGTGTGCACAAAGTCGGGCCAACGTCCTGACTTTC	CTSRCAQSRANVLTF
TRBV11-2	.	TRBJ1-1	large	TGTGCCAGCAGCTTAGATTTAGGTGTCTCTGAAGCTTTCTTT	CASSLDLGVSEAFF
TRBV5-1	.	TRBJ1-2	.	TGCGCCAGCAGCTTGGAGGACGGCCATTATGATGGCTACACCTTC	CASSLEDGHYDGYTF